Following are 17 T cell receptor beta chains from one sample sequenced in a study of blood T cell repertoires in COVID-19. The repertoire was sequenced with immunoSEQ multiplex PCR; TCRdb's copy has only in-frame clones and lacks some. The repertoire holds more than 65,000 clones, about four fifths seen once, with roughly 15% in the top ten. Specimen: peripheral blood. Receptors originate from a woman aged 80 or over with acute or convalescent COVID-19.

Only a few counts were recorded for this clone. The chain combines TRBV10-3 with TRBJ2-7; 8 nucleotides align to TRBD1. The junction had 4 bases not matched to a gene; V was cut back by 0 bases and J by 3 bases. Germline CDR1 ENHRY, CDR2 SYGVKD. The length of the CDR3 is 15 residues. The CDR3 coding sequence is TGTGCCATCAGTGAGTCGGCCGGGACAGGCTACGAGCAGTACTTC. Residues: CAISESAGTGYEQYF.

The V call is TRBV5-1, the J call TRBJ2-5; D gene ambiguous. Germline values: CDR1 SGHRS, CDR2 YFSETQ. This CDR3 spans 14 amino acids. The V end was cut by 4 bases, the J end by 2 bases, with 12 bases between. In DNA form, the CDR3 reads TGCGCCAGCAGCCTTTCTATGGTGCAAGAGACCCAGTACTTC. The encoded protein is CASSLSMVQETQYF.

CDR3: CASSPQGGMKNSPLHF. The CDR3 coding sequence is TGTGCCAGTAGTCCCCAGGGGGGAATGAAGAATTCACCCCTCCACTTT. The rearrangement uses TRBV19 and TRBJ1-6; 7 bases agree with TRBD1. J was trimmed by 7 bases and V by 5 bases; bases with no gene match: 11. The CDR3 consists of 16 residues. CDR1 is LNHDA, CDR2 SQIVND, per germline (reference sequence).

This sequence joins TRBV6-2 or TRBV6-3 and TRBJ2-2, with 7 positions matching TRBD2. The CDR3 contains 17 residues. Germline lookup yields CDR1 MNHEY and CDR2 SVGEGT. The trim removed 3 bases at V and 7 bases at J, leaving 14 bases unmatched. The CDR3 sequence: CASSYVAGLRRVGELFF. CDR3 coding DNA: TGTGCCAGCAGTTATGTAGCGGGTCTCCGCAGGGTCGGGGAGCTGTTTTTT.

This clone has only a few counts. The chain uses TRBV10-1 and TRBJ2-7; 11 nucleotides line up with TRBD2. Trimming at V came to 1 base and at J to 3 bases, leaving 11 bases not matched to a gene. Germline V CDR1 and CDR2: WNHNN, SYGVQD (reference sequence). This CDR3 is built from 18 residues. The CDR3 region is CASSEYPLVAGGHYEQYF. The DNA for the CDR3 is TGCGCCAGCAGTGAGTACCCCTTGGTAGCGGGAGGGCACTACGAGCAGTACTTC.

J is TRBJ2-3 and V is TRBV5-1, with D maybe TRBD1 (5 bases). This CDR3 is built from 14 residues. V was clipped by 1 base and J by 2 bases, with 8 bases between them. CDR1 is SGHRS and CDR2 is YFSETQ in the germline V gene. The CDR3: CASSLSGPTDTQYF. As DNA, the CDR3 is TGCGCCAGCAGCTTGTCAGGGCCCACAGATACGCAGTATTTT.

The J gene is TRBJ2-3, the V gene TRBV11-2; D gene uncertain. The V gene lost 1 base and the J gene lost 2 bases, with 10 bases spanning the gap. Germline V lookup: CDR1 SGHAT, CDR2 FQNNGV. This CDR3 region has 15 residues. Written as DNA, the CDR3 is TGTGCCAGCAGCTTAGTTAGAAGTATCACAGATACGCAGTATTTT. This encodes CASSLVRSITDTQYF.

The chain employs TRBV10-1 and TRBJ2-2; D might be TRBD2 (5 bases). Between the trimmed V and J ends, which lost 6 bases and 2 bases, there was a span of 10 bases. In germline, CDR1 is WNHNN, CDR2 SYGVQD (reference sequence). The CDR3 runs to 14 residues. CDR3 loop: CASRRTLNTGELFF. CDR3 DNA: TGCGCCAGCAGGAGGACTCTTAACACCGGGGAGCTGTTTTTT.

This chain joins TRBV25-1 and TRBJ1-1, with D perhaps matching TRBD1 (5 bases). CDR1 and CDR2 from the germline V gene are MGHDK and SYGVNS. The CDR3 contains 13 residues. V was trimmed by 8 bases and J by 4 bases, leaving 14 bases between them. The CDR3 bases are TGTGCCAGCCAAGATAGGAGGGGCACTGAAGCTTTCTTT. Translating gives CASQDRRGTEAFF. The variable domain in full, with the rest retrieved from reference TRBV25-1 and TRBJ1-1, is EADIYQTPRYLVIGTGKKITLECSQTMGHDKMYWYQQDPGMELHLIHYSYGVNSTEKGDLSSESTVSRIRTEHFPLTLESARPSHTSQYLCASQDRRGTEAFFGQGTRLTVV.

This clone came up a few times. The chain carries TRBV10-3 and TRBJ2-2; 10 bases align to TRBD2. This CDR3 is 15 amino acids long. The junction had 4 bases not matched to a gene; V was cut back by 5 bases and J by 4 bases. Germline CDR1 reads ENHRY; CDR2 reads SYGVKD. CDR3 DNA: TGTGCCATCAGTAGCGGGAGGGCGGGCACCGGGGAGCTGTTTTTT. As protein: CAISSGRAGTGELFF.

Many counts were recorded for this clone. V gene TRBV2 combines with J gene TRBJ1-6, with 7 bases identical to TRBD1. Germline CDR1 reads SNHLY; CDR2 reads FYNNEI. The CDR3 is made up of 16 amino acids. The trim removed 8 bases at V and 4 bases at J, leaving 11 bases unmatched. CDR3 loop: CASGNHRGTYNSPLHF. The CDR3 DNA is TGTGCCAGCGGTAACCACAGGGGCACGTATAATTCACCCCTCCACTTT.

The genes are TRBV5-4 and TRBJ1-1; TRBD1 matches 8 bases. The CDR3 length is 16 residues. Germline assignment: CDR1 SGHNT and CDR2 YYREEE (reference sequence). V shed 0 bases, J shed 3 bases, and the junction held 7 bases outside the gene matches. The CDR3 DNA reads TGTGCCAGCAGCTTGGAGCGGCAGGGGGCGTACACTGAAGCTTTCTTT. It is translated as CASSLERQGAYTEAFF.

The chain is built from TRBV2 and TRBJ1-2, with TRBD1 matching 9 bases. The CDR3 runs 14 residues. Trimming at V came to 1 base and at J to 10 bases, leaving 7 bases not matched to a gene. The V gene's germline CDR1 is SNHLY and CDR2 FYNNEI. The CDR3 region is CASSEGRDRAAYTF. The CDR3 DNA sequence: TGTGCCAGCAGTGAAGGGCGGGACAGGGCTGCCTACACCTTC.

This chain uses TRBV2 with TRBJ2-3; weak D call: TRBD1 (5 bases). The V end was cut by 8 bases, the J end by 11 bases, with 17 bases between. The CDR3 loop spans 12 amino acids. CDR1 is SNHLY and CDR2 is FYNNEI in the germline V gene. CDR3 amino acids: CASLLWGREQYF. The CDR3 coding sequence is TGTGCCAGCCTCCTCTGGGGCCGTGAGCAGTATTTT.

The chain carries TRBV4-1 and TRBJ2-5, with 14 bases lining up with TRBD2. The germline CDR1 and CDR2 sequences are MGHRA and YSYEKL. The trim removed 3 bases at V and 4 bases at J, leaving 7 bases unmatched. The CDR3 loop spans 17 amino acids. The CDR3 nucleotides read TGCGCCAGCAGCCACACAGGGACTAGCGGGAGTCTAGAGACCCAGTACTTC. This codes for CASSHTGTSGSLETQYF.

The chain carries TRBV6-6 and TRBJ1-1, with D tentatively TRBD1 (5 bases). The CDR3 has 13 amino acids. The germline V gene has CDR1 MNHNY and CDR2 SVGAGI (reference sequence). The ends were cut back, 4 bases at V and 8 bases at J, with 14 bases in the middle. The CDR3 region is CASSSQGWGEAFF. The CDR3 nucleotides are TGTGCCAGCAGTTCCCAGGGTTGGGGAGAAGCTTTCTTT.

This sequence joins TRBV10-3 and TRBJ2-7; 9 nucleotides line up with TRBD1. From germline, CDR1 is ENHRY and CDR2 SYGVKD. Trimming cost V 6 bases and J 6 bases; bases outside gene matches: 6. The CDR3 is made up of 13 amino acids. CDR3 DNA sequence: TGTGCCATCAGGCCGGGACAGGGAGCCGAGCAGTACTTC. It codes for CAIRPGQGAEQYF.